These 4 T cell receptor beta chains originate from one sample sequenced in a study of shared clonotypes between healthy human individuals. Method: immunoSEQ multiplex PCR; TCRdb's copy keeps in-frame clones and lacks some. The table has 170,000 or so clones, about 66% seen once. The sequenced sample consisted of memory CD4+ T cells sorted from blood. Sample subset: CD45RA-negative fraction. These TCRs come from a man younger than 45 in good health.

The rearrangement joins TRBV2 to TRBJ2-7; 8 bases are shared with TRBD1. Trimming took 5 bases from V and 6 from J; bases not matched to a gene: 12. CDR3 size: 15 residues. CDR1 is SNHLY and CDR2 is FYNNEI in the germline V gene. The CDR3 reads CASSRERTGLSEQYF. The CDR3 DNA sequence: TGTGCCAGCAGTAGGGAGAGGACAGGGTTGAGCGAGCAGTACTTC.

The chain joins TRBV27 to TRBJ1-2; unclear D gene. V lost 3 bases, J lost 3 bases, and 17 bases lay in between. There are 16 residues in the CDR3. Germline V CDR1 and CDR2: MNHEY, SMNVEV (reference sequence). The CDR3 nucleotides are TGTGCCAGCAGTTTCGTAAAGGCAGCTGGGTACTATGGCTACACCTTC. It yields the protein CASSFVKAAGYYGYTF.

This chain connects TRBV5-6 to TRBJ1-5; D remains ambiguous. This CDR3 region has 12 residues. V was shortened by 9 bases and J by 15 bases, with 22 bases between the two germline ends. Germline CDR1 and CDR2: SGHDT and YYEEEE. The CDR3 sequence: CANRRIEGGLHF. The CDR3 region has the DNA TGTGCCAACCGGAGGATCGAGGGCGGTTTGCATTTT. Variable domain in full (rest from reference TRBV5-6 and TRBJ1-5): DAGVTQSPTHLIKTRGQQVTLRCSPKSGHDTVSWYQQALGQGPQFIFQYYEEEERQRGNFPDRFSGHQFPNYSSELNVNALLLGDSALYLCANRRIEGGLHFGDGTRLSIL.

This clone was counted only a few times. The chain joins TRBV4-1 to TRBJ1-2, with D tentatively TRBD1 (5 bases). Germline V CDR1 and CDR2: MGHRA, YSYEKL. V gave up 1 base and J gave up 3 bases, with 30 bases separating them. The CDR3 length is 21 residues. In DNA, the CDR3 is TGCGCCAGCAGCCAAGTTAAGGGGTCGCGGGACCCGCGGAAGGCTGACTATGGCTACACCTTC. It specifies CASSQVKGSRDPRKADYGYTF.